The present TCR beta chain was sequenced within a study of T cell changes during pregnancy in multiple sclerosis. The protocol was immunoSEQ multiplex PCR, while the TCRdb copy is restricted to in-frame clones and leaves out a portion. The sample has 85,000 to 110,000 clones, roughly 92% seen once. The V gene lost 5 bases and the J gene lost 4 bases, with 14 bases spanning the gap. CDR1 MDHEN and CDR2 SYDVKM come from the germline V gene. The CDR3 extends over 14 amino acids. V usage is TRBV28 and J usage is TRBJ1-2; a possible D gene is TRBD1 (6 bases). The TCR originated in a female donor with multiple sclerosis, enrolled in a pregnancy study. This specimen was peripheral blood, taken after pregnancy. CDR3 loop: CASSVGGWGYGYTF. For the CDR3, the DNA is TGTGCCAGCAGTGTTGGGGGCTGGGGCTATGGCTACACCTTC.